The rows below give T cell receptor beta chains drawn from one sample of a study of cytomegalovirus exposure and HLA in healthy donors. Some clones are missing from TCRdb's copy, which holds only in-frame ones; the method was immunoSEQ multiplex PCR. The sample holds about 130,000 clones, roughly four fifths seen once. Material: PBMCs. Source of these receptors: a woman between 50 and 59 years old in good health and CMV-seronegative. The CDR3 runs from the conserved cysteine through the conserved F or W. D genes are given only for firm matches. Expanded clones are given a class, and other clones once, few, many or no size at all.

d_gene,abundance,v_gene,j_gene,CDR3nt,CDR3aa
NA,NA,TRBV12-5,TRBJ1-2,TGTGCTAGTGGTACAGGGTATGGCTACACCTTC,CASGTGYGYTF
NA,NA,TRBV15,TRBJ2-7,TGTGCCACCAGCAGAGATTATTACTCCTACGAGCAGTACTTC,CATSRDYYSYEQYF
NA,NA,TRBV19,TRBJ2-7,TGTGCCAGTAGTCTAAGCGGAGTTTCCTCCTACGAGCAGTACTTC,CASSLSGVSSYEQYF
NA,once,TRBV19,TRBJ1-2,TGTGCCAGTACAACGCAGGGTCCCTATGGCTACACCTTC,CASTTQGPYGYTF
TRBD1,NA,TRBV6-1,TRBJ1-1,TGTGCCAGCAGCCCCCTCGGACAGGGTAAAAATGAAGCTTTCTTT,CASSPLGQGKNEAFF
TRBD2,NA,TRBV7-2,TRBJ2-3,TGTGCCAGCAGCCCGAGGACTAGCGGGAGGACAGATACGCAGTATTTT,CASSPRTSGRTDTQYF
TRBD1,NA,TRBV15,TRBJ1-3,TGTGCCACCAGCCGACCGGGACAGGGAAACACCATATATTTT,CATSRPGQGNTIYF
TRBD2,NA,TRBV28,TRBJ2-7,TGTGCCAGCAGTTTTCCGGGAGGAATTGGGGAGCAGTACTTC,CASSFPGGIGEQYF
NA,NA,TRBV28,TRBJ2-7,TGTGCCAGCAGTGTAGGGCAGGGCTACGAGCAGTACTTC,CASSVGQGYEQYF
NA,NA,TRBV4-2,TRBJ1-4,TGTGCCAGCAGCCCTACAGGGTATGAGGGAGAAAAACTGTTTTTT,CASSPTGYEGEKLFF
TRBD1,NA,TRBV27,TRBJ1-1,TGTGCCAGCAGTTCCGGACAGGGGCGAGTTGCTGAAGCTTTCTTT,CASSSGQGRVAEAFF
NA,NA,TRBV4-2,TRBJ1-6,TGTGCCAGCAGCCAAGATGAGCAGGCTGATTCACCCCTCCACTTT,CASSQDEQADSPLHF
NA,NA,TRBV6-5,TRBJ2-7,TGTGCCAGCAGCCTACGGGACACCTCCTACGAGCAGTACTTC,CASSLRDTSYEQYF
NA,once,TRBV2,TRBJ2-7,TGTGCCAGCAGTGACCTCCCTATGACCTCAGGTGCCCCCTACGAGCAGTACTTC,CASSDLPMTSGAPYEQYF
NA,NA,TRBV27,TRBJ1-1,TGTGCCAGCAGTCCCACCCAAAGGGGTGGTAACGGGAACACTGAAGCTTTCTTT,CASSPTQRGGNGNTEAFF
NA,NA,TRBV30,TRBJ1-2,TGTGCCTGGAGTGTACTCGGGGGAGATGGCTACACCTTC,CAWSVLGGDGYTF
TRBD1,NA,TRBV6-5,TRBJ2-1,TGTGCCAGCAGTTACTCCCGGGACAGTCCCCAGTTCTTC,CASSYSRDSPQFF
NA,few,TRBV6-5,TRBJ2-3,TGTGCCAGCAGTCCGGGTGATACGCAGTATTTT,CASSPGDTQYF
TRBD2,NA,TRBV18,TRBJ2-3,TGTGCCAGCTCACCACCGTCGGGAGGGCTCACAGATACGCAGTATTTT,CASSPPSGGLTDTQYF
NA,NA,TRBV14,TRBJ1-4,TGTGCCAGCAGCCCCACACCCCTGGGCAATGAAAAACTGTTTTTT,CASSPTPLGNEKLFF
TRBD1,NA,TRBV4-2,TRBJ2-7,TGTGCCAGCAGCCAAAGGACAGGATACTACGAGCAGTACTTC,CASSQRTGYYEQYF
NA,NA,TRBV9,TRBJ2-3,TGTGCCAGCAGCGTAGGCGAACCAGGCGGGACAGATACGCAGTATTTT,CASSVGEPGGTDTQYF
NA,once,TRBV19,TRBJ1-1,TGTGCCACAACACAGGGTCGCAACACTGAAGCTTTCTTT,CATTQGRNTEAFF
TRBD1,NA,TRBV5-1,TRBJ1-2,TGCGCCAGCACGGGACAGGGGGACTATGGCTACACCTTC,CASTGQGDYGYTF
TRBD2,NA,TRBV19,TRBJ2-1,TGTGCCAGTAGTACCGGGACTAGCGGGAGGTTCAATGAGCAGTTCTTC,CASSTGTSGRFNEQFF
NA,NA,TRBV5-1,TRBJ1-1,TGCGCCGGCGCTATTTGGGGGGGGACTCCCACTGAAGCTTTCTTT,CAGAIWGGTPTEAFF
TRBD2,NA,TRBV7-6,TRBJ2-3,TGTGCCAGCAGCTCAGAACCGGGACTAGCGGGAGTCGGAGATACGCAGTATTTT,CASSSEPGLAGVGDTQYF
TRBD2,NA,TRBV19,TRBJ2-1,TGTGCCAGTAGCAGCCTAGCGGGAAGCCACAATGAGCAGTTCTTC,CASSSLAGSHNEQFF
NA,NA,TRBV14,TRBJ2-4,TGTGCCAGCAGCCCCCCGGGACTGATAAACATTCAGTACTTC,CASSPPGLINIQYF
TRBD1,NA,TRBV15,TRBJ1-5,TGTGCCACCAGCGCGCGGGACAGGCCATATCAGCCCCAGCATTTT,CATSARDRPYQPQHF
NA,NA,TRBV6-5,TRBJ1-1,TGTGCCAGCAGTCCACTTGTTCGCGCGAACACTGAAGCTTTCTTT,CASSPLVRANTEAFF
NA,NA,TRBV4-2,TRBJ2-7,TGTGCCAGCAGCCAAGATGACCCCAGGTTTTACGAGCAGTACTTC,CASSQDDPRFYEQYF
TRBD1,NA,TRBV27,TRBJ2-7,TGTGCCAGCAGTTTAAGGGGACAGGGGGCGCGAGAGCAGTACTTC,CASSLRGQGAREQYF
NA,few,TRBV5-1,TRBJ1-1,TGCGCCAGCAGCTTGGACAGGGCCGGCACTGAAGCTTTCTTT,CASSLDRAGTEAFF
TRBD2,few,TRBV7-2,TRBJ2-1,TGTGCCAGCTGGACTAGCGGGAGGGCCTTCCACAATGAGCAGTTCTTC,CASWTSGRAFHNEQFF
TRBD2,NA,TRBV30,TRBJ2-1,TGTGCCTGGAGTGTTCTAGCGGGAGACTACAATGAGCAGTTCTTC,CAWSVLAGDYNEQFF
NA,NA,TRBV5-1,TRBJ1-1,TGCGCCAGCAGCTTGGAGGCCCTTCGAGGGTCTGAAGCTTTCTTT,CASSLEALRGSEAFF
NA,NA,TRBV7-3,TRBJ2-1,TGTGCCAGCAGCTTATCCCTAGCGAGCTCCTACAATGAGCAGTTCTTC,CASSLSLASSYNEQFF
NA,few,TRBV6-5,TRBJ2-1,TGTGCCAGTGTTACAGGCAATGAGCAGTTCTTC,CASVTGNEQFF
TRBD1,NA,TRBV28,TRBJ2-5,TGTGCCAGCAGTTTCCTGACAGGGCGAGAGACCCAGTACTTC,CASSFLTGRETQYF
NA,NA,TRBV10-3,TRBJ1-5,TGTGCCATCAGACCCGGACAGACTCCCGGGCAGCCCCAGCATTTT,CAIRPGQTPGQPQHF
TRBD2,few,TRBV5-1,TRBJ2-1,TGCGCCAGCAGCTTGGCCGGACTAGCGGAGGGGTTCTTC,CASSLAGLAEGFF
NA,few,TRBV4-3,TRBJ1-1,TGCGCCAGCAGCCTCCGCCCGGGGGGTGGGACTGAAGCTTTCTTT,CASSLRPGGGTEAFF
TRBD1,once,TRBV5-1,TRBJ1-3,TGCGCCAGCAGCTTGGTCTTTCAGGGGGCAACGGGAAACACCATATATTTT,CASSLVFQGATGNTIYF
NA,few,TRBV5-6,TRBJ2-5,TGTGCCAGCAGCAGCCTATACGACCGACTACGCCACGGGGAGACCCAGTACTTC,CASSSLYDRLRHGETQYF